This T cell receptor beta chain is drawn from a study of blood T cell repertoires in COVID-19. Looking at the study overall: Both acute and convalescent COVID-19 samples were obtained from the United States, Italy and Spain. The cDNA or gDNA used as material had been derived from T cells, B-cell-depleted T cells, or PBMCs.

Germline V lookup: CDR1 SGHRS, CDR2 YFSETQ. V gave up 3 bases and J gave up 1 base; unmatched junction bases: 6. This CDR3 is 15 amino acids long. Methods used by the authors: Using reference gene primer amplification, nucleated cell counts were estimated. Here immunoSEQ multiplex PCR was the method, and the copy in TCRdb shows in-frame clones only, minus some. From that table come the V and J calls and clone size; the DNA was used to work out D and trimming. This sample has under 60,000 clones; about 89% occur once, and the top ten carry roughly 1.6%. Sequencing input: peripheral blood. The receptor comes from a man aged 55 to 70 with acute or convalescent COVID-19. The chain uses TRBV5-1 and TRBJ2-7; 8 bases fit TRBD1. CDR3 sequence: CASSYWTGQSYEQYF. The DNA for the CDR3 is TGCGCCAGCAGCTATTGGACAGGGCAATCCTACGAGCAGTACTTC.